This T cell receptor (beta chain) was observed in a study of STAT3 mutations in large granular lymphocyte leukemia. Study context: Among longitudinally sequenced T-LGLL patients, roughly half had canonical activating STAT3 mutations detected. Notes on the study in general: In T-cell large granular lymphocyte leukemia, about half of patients showed multiple immunodominant subclonotypes.

Trimming took 6 bases from V and 7 from J, leaving 10 bases between them. This CDR3 comprises 13 residues. Germline assignment: CDR1 MNHEY and CDR2 SMNVEV (reference sequence). Average productive template count per sample was 40,000 to 45,000. Sequencing used immunoSEQ multiplex PCR; TCRdb keeps in-frame clones, though not all of them. Among tens of thousands of clones listed, around nine tenths were seen once. A word on this clone: Its antigen is not identified.

Specimen: PBMCs. The rearrangement joins TRBV27 to TRBJ1-6; D unresolved. This receptor was obtained from a human donor with T large granular lymphocyte leukemia. Some clones in this sample may be carry-over from other donors' samples. The CDR3 sequence is CASSYNRNSPLHF. CDR3 DNA: TGTGCCAGCAGCTATAACCGGAATTCACCCCTCCACTTT.